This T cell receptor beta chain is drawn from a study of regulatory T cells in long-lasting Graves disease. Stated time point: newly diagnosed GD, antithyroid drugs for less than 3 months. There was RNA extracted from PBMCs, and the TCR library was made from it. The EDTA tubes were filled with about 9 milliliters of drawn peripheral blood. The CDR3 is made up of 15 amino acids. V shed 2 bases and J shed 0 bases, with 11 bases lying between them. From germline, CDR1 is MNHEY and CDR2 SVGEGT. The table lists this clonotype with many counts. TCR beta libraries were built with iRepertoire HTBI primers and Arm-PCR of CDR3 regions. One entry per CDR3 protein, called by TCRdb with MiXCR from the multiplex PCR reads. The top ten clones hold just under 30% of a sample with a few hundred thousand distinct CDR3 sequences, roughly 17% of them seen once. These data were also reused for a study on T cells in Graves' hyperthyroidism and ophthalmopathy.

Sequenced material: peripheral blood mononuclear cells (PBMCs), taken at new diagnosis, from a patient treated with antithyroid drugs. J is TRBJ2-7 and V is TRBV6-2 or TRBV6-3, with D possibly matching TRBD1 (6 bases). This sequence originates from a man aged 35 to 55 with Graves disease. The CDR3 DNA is TGTGCCAGCAGTTACCCGGGACACTACTCCTACGAGCAGTACTTC. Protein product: CASSYPGHYSYEQYF.